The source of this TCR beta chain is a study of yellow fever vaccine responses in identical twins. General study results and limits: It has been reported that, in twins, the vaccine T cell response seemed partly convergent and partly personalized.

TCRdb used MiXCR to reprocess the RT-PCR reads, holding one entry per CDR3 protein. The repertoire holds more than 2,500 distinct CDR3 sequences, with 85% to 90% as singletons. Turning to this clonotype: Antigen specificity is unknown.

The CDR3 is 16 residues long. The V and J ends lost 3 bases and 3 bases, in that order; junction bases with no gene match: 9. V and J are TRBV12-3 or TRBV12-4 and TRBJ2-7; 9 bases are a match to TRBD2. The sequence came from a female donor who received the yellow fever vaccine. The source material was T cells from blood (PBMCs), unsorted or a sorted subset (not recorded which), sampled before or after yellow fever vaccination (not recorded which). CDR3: CASSLKLAGSGYEQYF. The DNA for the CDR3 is TGTGCCAGCAGTTTGAAGCTAGCGGGATCAGGCTACGAGCAGTACTTC.